This T cell receptor beta chain was sequenced in a study of beta chain features in type 1 diabetes. The study, taken as a whole, reports: TCRB CDR3s were moderately but significantly shorter in Type 1 diabetes patients in all four CD4+ subsets. There were fewer insertions and more deletions at the VDJ junctions of type 1 diabetes patients.

V trimming: 4 bases; J trimming: 2 bases; junction bases outside the gene matches: 8. The CDR3 is 17 amino acids. Germline values: CDR1 SNHLY, CDR2 FYNNEI. Of the isolated RNA, all was reverse transcribed, and so the sequenced material was expressed TCRB transcripts. Only in-frame clones appear in the TCRdb table, and some are missing; sequencing was by immunoSEQ multiplex PCR. The data show around 600,000 clones, 9.5% to 15% seen once. About this clone: Its antigen is still unknown.

Sequencing was performed on naive CD4+ T cells from blood. The gene calls are TRBV2 and TRBJ1-5; TRBD1 matches at 10 bases. This sequence was found in a man in his thirties or forties with type 1 diabetes. The CDR3 spells CASSGTGGSSGNQPQHF. CDR3 bases: TGTGCCAGCAGTGGGACAGGGGGAAGTTCGGGCAATCAGCCCCAGCATTTT.